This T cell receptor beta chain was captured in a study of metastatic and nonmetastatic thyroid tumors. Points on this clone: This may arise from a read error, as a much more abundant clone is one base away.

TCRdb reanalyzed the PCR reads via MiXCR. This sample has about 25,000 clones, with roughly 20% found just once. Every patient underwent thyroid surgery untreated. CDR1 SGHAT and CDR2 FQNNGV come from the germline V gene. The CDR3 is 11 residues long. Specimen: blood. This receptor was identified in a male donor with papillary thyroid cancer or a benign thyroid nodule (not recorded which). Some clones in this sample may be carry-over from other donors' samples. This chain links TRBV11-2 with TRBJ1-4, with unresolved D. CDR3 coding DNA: TGTGTCAGCAGCCGGTTGTCGGAACTGTTTTTT. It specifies CVSSRLSELFF.